Listed below are T cell receptor beta chains from one sample, sequenced in a study of cytomegalovirus exposure and HLA in healthy donors. The repertoire was sequenced with immunoSEQ multiplex PCR; TCRdb's copy has only in-frame clones and lacks some. The profile shows approximately 150,000 clones, around a tenth of them singletons. The sequenced sample consisted of PBMCs. The receptor source for this set is a male donor in good health and CMV-seronegative. Each CDR3 is given with its conserved first and last residue. The order of the fields is clone size, J gene, D gene, V gene, CDR3 protein, CDR3 DNA. D genes are given only for firm matches. Only some rows state a clone size, as once, few, many or a class for expanded clones.

few | TRBJ1-6 | - | TRBV6-5 | CASSYSSKPDSPLHF | TGTGCCAGCAGTTACTCGTCGAAGCCTGATTCACCCCTCCACTTT
- | TRBJ1-1 | - | TRBV27 | CASRKLTKQGFAEAFF | TGTGCCAGCAGAAAACTAACTAAACAGGGATTTGCTGAAGCTTTCTTT
- | TRBJ1-1 | - | TRBV9 | CASSVRGNTEAFF | TGTGCCAGCAGCGTAAGGGGGAACACTGAAGCTTTCTTT
few | TRBJ2-7 | - | TRBV27 | CASSLKRSLYEQCF | TGTGCCAGCAGTTTAAAACGGAGCCTCTACGAGCAGTGCTTC
- | TRBJ2-7 | TRBD1 | TRBV10-3 | CAIRGQARSYEQYF | TGTGCCATCAGGGGACAGGCCCGCTCCTACGAGCAGTACTTC
- | TRBJ2-3 | - | TRBV2 | CASKGGASTDTQYF | TGTGCCAGCAAGGGCGGGGCTAGCACAGATACGCAGTATTTT
few | TRBJ1-5 | - | TRBV4-2 | CASSQILGGGREDNQPQHF | TGTGCCAGCAGCCAAATCCTAGGCGGGGGCAGGGAGGACAATCAGCCCCAGCATTTT
few | TRBJ2-7 | - | TRBV27 | CASGGLGTYEQYF | TGTGCCAGCGGAGGGTTAGGGACCTACGAGCAGTACTTC
few | TRBJ2-7 | TRBD2 | TRBV5-4 | CASSRAGGSYEQYF | TGTGCCAGCAGCCGAGCGGGAGGGTCCTACGAGCAGTACTTC
few | TRBJ2-7 | - | TRBV10-3 | CAISGALNEQYF | TGTGCCATCAGTGGCGCTCTCAACGAGCAGTACTTC
- | TRBJ2-4 | TRBD1 | TRBV6-5 | CASSLQGKLNIQYF | TGTGCCAGCAGCCTACAGGGGAAACTTAACATTCAGTACTTC
- | TRBJ2-6 | TRBD1 | TRBV5-3 | CARRPNRGPSSGANVLTF | TGTGCCAGAAGGCCGAACAGGGGGCCAAGCTCTGGGGCCAACGTCCTGACTTTC